The 6 T cell receptor beta chains below all came from one sample that was sequenced in a study of shared clonotypes between healthy human individuals. This table comes from immunoSEQ multiplex PCR, and its TCRdb copy is limited to in-frame clones, with some not included. The sample holds approximately 1.4 million clones, 98% seen once. Sequenced input: naive CD4+ T cells sorted from blood. Indicated subset: CD45RA+ positively selected. All receptors come from a young man in good health.

V usage is TRBV28 and J usage is TRBJ1-2; TRBD1 matches 10 bases. Germline V lookup: CDR1 MDHEN, CDR2 SYDVKM. The CDR3 is 15 amino acids. J lost 6 bases, V lost 5 bases, and 9 bases had no gene match. CDR3 residues: CASSPPTGGENGYTF. Written as DNA, the CDR3 is TGTGCCAGCAGTCCCCCGACAGGGGGCGAGAATGGCTACACCTTC.

This chain joins TRBV29-1 and TRBJ1-5; D uncertain. The germline gives CDR1 SQVTM, CDR2 ANQGSEA. V was cut by 4 bases and J by 2 bases, with 9 bases left in between. The CDR3 is 13 amino acids. The CDR3 region has the DNA TGCAGCGTTGGGTCAGGAGGCAATCAGCCCCAGCATTTT. It encodes CSVGSGGNQPQHF.

V gene TRBV4-1 combines with J gene TRBJ2-3; unclear D gene. V was shortened by 1 base and J by 2 bases, with 16 bases between the two germline ends. This CDR3 region has 17 residues. CDR1 is MGHRA, CDR2 YSYEKL, per germline. This chain's CDR3 is CASSQVYALPITDTQYF. The CDR3 nucleotides read TGCGCCAGCAGCCAAGTCTACGCTCTCCCCATCACAGATACGCAGTATTTT.

The chain couples TRBV30 to TRBJ2-7, with 8 bases that match TRBD2. Germline V CDR1 and CDR2: GTSNPN, SVGIG (reference sequence). The CDR3 extends over 13 amino acids. Trimming cost V 3 bases and J 5 bases; bases outside gene matches: 6. The CDR3 DNA reads as TGTGCCTGGAGAGTAGCGGGATGGGACGAGCAGTACTTC. Its translation is CAWRVAGWDEQYF.

The CDR3 DNA follows: TGTGCCATCAGTGACAGCCGGGACACCGAAAAGCAGTTCTTC. This gives the protein CAISDSRDTEKQFF. The rearrangement joins TRBV10-3 to TRBJ2-1; D might be TRBD1 (6 bases). The CDR3 is made up of 14 amino acids. Germline V gives CDR1 ENHRY, CDR2 SYGVKD. V lost 3 bases, J lost 11 bases, and 17 bases lay in between.

V usage is TRBV14 and J usage is TRBJ2-3; D is unresolved. This CDR3 region has 15 residues. CDR1 is SGHDN, CDR2 FVKESK, per germline. Trimming cost V 1 base and J 2 bases, with 10 bases left between them. This CDR3 is CASSQVGFNTDTQYF. Written as DNA, the CDR3 is TGTGCCAGCAGCCAAGTCGGCTTCAACACAGATACGCAGTATTTT.